This T cell receptor (beta chain) came from a study of shared clonotypes between healthy human individuals. Study-level information: Plates per donor: three CD4 naive, three CD4 memory, two CD8 naive, one CD8 memory.

Using immunoSEQ multiplex PCR, the repertoire was profiled, and TCRdb retains in-frame clones only, with some absent. The data show about 800,000 clones, roughly 96% seen once. The naive CD8 population came from CD45RO-negative cells selected for CCR7, without terminally differentiated effector memory CD45RA+ cells. The CDR3 contains 15 residues. The germline V gene encodes CDR1 SGHKS and CDR2 YYEKEE (reference sequence). Unmatched junction bases numbered 5, after V lost 4 bases and J lost 1 base. The sequenced sample was naive CD8+ T cells sorted from blood. This chain connects TRBV5-5 to TRBJ2-7, with 10 bases identical to TRBD2. The receptor was isolated from a man aged 25-45 years in good health. The CDR3 DNA is TGTGCCAGCAGCGCCGGGACTAGCGTATCCTACGAGCAGTACTTC. Translation gives CASSAGTSVSYEQYF. Full variable domain (missing parts from reference TRBV5-5 and TRBJ2-7): DAGVTQSPTHLIKTRGQQVTLRCSPISGHKSVSWYQQVLGQGPQFIFQYYEKEERGRGNFPDRFSARQFPNYSSELNVNALLLGDSALYLCASSAGTSVSYEQYFGPGTRLTVT.